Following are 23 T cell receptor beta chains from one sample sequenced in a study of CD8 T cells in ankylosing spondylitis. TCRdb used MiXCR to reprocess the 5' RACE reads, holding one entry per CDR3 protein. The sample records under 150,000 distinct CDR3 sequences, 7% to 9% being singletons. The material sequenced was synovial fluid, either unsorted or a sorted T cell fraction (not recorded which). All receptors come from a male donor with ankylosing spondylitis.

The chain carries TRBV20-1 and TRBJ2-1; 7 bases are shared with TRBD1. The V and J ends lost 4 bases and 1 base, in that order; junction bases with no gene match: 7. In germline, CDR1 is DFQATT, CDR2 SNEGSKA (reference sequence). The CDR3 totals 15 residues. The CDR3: CSAIARDRSYNEQFF. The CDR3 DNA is TGCAGTGCTATTGCCCGGGACAGATCCTACAATGAGCAGTTCTTC.

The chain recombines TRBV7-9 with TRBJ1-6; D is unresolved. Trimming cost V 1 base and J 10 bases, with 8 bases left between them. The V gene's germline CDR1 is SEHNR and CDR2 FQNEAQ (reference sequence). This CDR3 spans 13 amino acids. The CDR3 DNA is TGTGCCAGCAGCTTAGACGGCTTCTCACCCCTCCACTTT. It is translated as CASSLDGFSPLHF.

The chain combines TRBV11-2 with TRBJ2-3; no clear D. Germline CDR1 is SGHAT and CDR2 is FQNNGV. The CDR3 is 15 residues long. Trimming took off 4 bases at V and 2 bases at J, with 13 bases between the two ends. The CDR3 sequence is CASSSPMILTDTQYF. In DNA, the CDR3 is TGTGCCAGCAGCTCCCCCATGATCCTCACAGATACGCAGTATTTT.

This CDR3 is CSARWGLNTEAFF. The CDR3 DNA reads TGCAGTGCCCGCTGGGGGCTGAACACTGAAGCTTTCTTT. The J gene is TRBJ1-1, the V gene TRBV20-1; D may be TRBD1 (6 bases). Trimming shortened V by 6 bases and J by 0 bases, and 11 bases separated the two germline ends. The CDR3 is 13 residues long. The V gene's germline CDR1 is DFQATT and CDR2 SNEGSKA (reference sequence).

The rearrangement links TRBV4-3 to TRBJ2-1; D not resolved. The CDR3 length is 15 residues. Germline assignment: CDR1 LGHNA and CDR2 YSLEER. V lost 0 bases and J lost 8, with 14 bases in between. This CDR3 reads CASSQEVVGMHEQFF. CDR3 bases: TGCGCCAGCAGCCAAGAGGTGGTTGGAATGCATGAGCAGTTCTTC.

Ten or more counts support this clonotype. CDR3 coding DNA: TGTGCCAGCAGCCCAGGTGGGACAACAGGGCTTCGGATCCACAATGAGCAGTTCTTC. It encodes CASSPGGTTGLRIHNEQFF. The chain uses TRBV4-2 and TRBJ2-1; D is possibly TRBD1 (6 bases). The germline V gene encodes CDR1 LGHNA and CDR2 YNFKEQ. V was clipped by 4 bases and J by 5 bases, with 27 bases between them. CDR3 length: 19 residues.

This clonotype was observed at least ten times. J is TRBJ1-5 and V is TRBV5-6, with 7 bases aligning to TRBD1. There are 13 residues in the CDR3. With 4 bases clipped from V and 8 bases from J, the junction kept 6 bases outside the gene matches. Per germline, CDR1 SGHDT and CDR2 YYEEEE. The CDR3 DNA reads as TGTGCCAGCAGCCCCTACAGGGGAAAGCCCCAGCATTTT. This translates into CASSPYRGKPQHF.

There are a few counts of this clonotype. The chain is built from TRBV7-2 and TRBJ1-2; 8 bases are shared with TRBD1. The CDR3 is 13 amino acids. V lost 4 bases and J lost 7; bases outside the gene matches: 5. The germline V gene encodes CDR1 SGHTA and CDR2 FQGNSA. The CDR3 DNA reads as TGTGCCAGCAGCTCCACAGGGGGTGCTGGCTACACCTTC. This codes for CASSSTGGAGYTF. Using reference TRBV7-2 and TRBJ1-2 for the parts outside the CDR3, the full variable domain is GAGVSQSPSNKVTEKGKDVELRCDPISGHTALYWYRQSLGQGLEFLIYFQGNSAPDKSGLPSDRFSAERTGGSVSTLTIQRTQQEDSAVYLCASSSTGGAGYTFGSGTRLTVV.

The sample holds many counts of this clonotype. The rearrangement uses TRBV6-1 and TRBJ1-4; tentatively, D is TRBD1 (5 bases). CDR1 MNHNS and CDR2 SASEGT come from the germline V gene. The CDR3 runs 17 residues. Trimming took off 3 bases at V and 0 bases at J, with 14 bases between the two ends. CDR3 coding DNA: TGTGCCAGCAGTGACGGTAGACAGCTTACAACTAATGAAAAACTGTTTTTT. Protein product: CASSDGRQLTTNEKLFF.

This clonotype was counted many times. CDR3 sequence reads: CASSHGGLGTGELFF. CDR3 coding DNA: TGTGCCAGCAGCCATGGCGGGTTGGGCACCGGGGAGCTGTTTTTT. V gene TRBV3-1 combines with J gene TRBJ2-2, with D perhaps matching TRBD2 (5 bases). Trimming left V 3 bases short and J 4 bases short, with 12 bases between. Per the germline V gene, CDR1 is LGHDT and CDR2 is YNNKEL (reference sequence). The CDR3 contains 15 residues.

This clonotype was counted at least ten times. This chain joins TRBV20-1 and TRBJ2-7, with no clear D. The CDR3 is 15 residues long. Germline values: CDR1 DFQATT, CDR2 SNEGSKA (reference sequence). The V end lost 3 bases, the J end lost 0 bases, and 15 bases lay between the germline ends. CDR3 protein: CSASIGQVVSYEQYF. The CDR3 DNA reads TGCAGTGCTAGTATCGGGCAGGTGGTCTCCTACGAGCAGTACTTC.

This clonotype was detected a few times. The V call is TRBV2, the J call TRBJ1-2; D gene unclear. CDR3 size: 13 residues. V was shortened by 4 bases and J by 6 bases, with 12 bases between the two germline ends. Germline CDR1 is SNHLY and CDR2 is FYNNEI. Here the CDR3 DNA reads TGTGCCAGCAGTGTCCTTGGAGAGCATGGCTACACCTTC. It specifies CASSVLGEHGYTF.

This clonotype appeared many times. CDR3 in DNA: TGTGCCAGCAGTGCCGGGACTTCCACCTACAATGAGCAGTTCTTC. Translated: CASSAGTSTYNEQFF. V usage is TRBV7-2 and J usage is TRBJ2-1, with D possibly matching TRBD2 (6 bases). The CDR3 loop spans 15 amino acids. Germline V lookup: CDR1 SGHTA, CDR2 FQGNSA. Trimming removed 6 bases at V and 2 bases at J, with 14 bases between.

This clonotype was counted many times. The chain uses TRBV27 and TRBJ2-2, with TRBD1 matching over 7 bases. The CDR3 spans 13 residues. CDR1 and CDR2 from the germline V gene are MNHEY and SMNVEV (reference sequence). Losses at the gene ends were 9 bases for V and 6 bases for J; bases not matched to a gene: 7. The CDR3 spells CASHRGAAGELFF. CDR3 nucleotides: TGTGCCAGTCACAGGGGCGCTGCCGGGGAGCTGTTTTTT.

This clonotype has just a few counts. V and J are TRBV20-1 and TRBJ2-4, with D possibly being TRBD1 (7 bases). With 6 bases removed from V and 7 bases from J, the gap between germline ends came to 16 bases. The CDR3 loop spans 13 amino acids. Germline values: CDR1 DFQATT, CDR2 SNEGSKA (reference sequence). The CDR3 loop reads CSASKGAGNIQYF. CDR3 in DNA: TGCAGTGCATCGAAGGGGGCGGGGAACATTCAGTACTTC.

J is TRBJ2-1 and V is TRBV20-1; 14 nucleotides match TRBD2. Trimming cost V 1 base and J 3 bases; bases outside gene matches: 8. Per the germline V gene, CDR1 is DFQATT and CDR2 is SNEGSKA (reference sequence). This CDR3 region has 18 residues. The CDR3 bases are TGCAGTGCTAGAGGATATTCGGGACTAGCGGGAGTCTACAATGAGCAGTTCTTC. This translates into CSARGYSGLAGVYNEQFF.

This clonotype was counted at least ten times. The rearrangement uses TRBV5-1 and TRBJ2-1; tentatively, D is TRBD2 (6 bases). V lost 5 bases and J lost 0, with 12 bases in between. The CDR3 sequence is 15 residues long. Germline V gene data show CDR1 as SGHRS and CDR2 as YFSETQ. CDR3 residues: CASRGLPSSYNEQFF. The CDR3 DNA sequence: TGCGCCAGCAGGGGACTTCCGAGCTCCTACAATGAGCAGTTCTTC.

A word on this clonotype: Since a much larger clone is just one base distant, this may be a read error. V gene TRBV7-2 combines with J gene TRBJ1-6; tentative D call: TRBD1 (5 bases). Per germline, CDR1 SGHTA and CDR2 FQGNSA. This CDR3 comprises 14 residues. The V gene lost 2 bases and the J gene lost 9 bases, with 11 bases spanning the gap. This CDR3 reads CASSLTGQVSPLHF. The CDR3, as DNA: TGTGCCAGCAGCTTAACCGGACAAGTTTCACCCCTCCACTTT.

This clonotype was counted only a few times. In nucleotides, the CDR3 is TGTGCCAGCAGCTTAGATCGGCTCCCCCCGGCCGATGAGCAGTTCTTC. Translated: CASSLDRLPPADEQFF. The chain is built from TRBV7-2 and TRBJ2-1; D uncertain. Germline CDR1 is SGHTA and CDR2 is FQGNSA. Trimming shortened V by 1 base and J by 8 bases, and 18 bases separated the two germline ends. The CDR3 has 16 amino acids.

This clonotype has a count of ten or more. The CDR3 DNA reads TGTGCCAGCAGCTCTCGGGGACAGGGACGAAGAGGGAATGAGCAGTTCTTC. Amino acids: CASSSRGQGRRGNEQFF. The V gene is TRBV13, the J gene TRBJ2-1, with 9 bases aligning to TRBD1. The CDR3 runs 17 residues. J gave up 7 bases and V 4 bases, and 14 bases lay outside the gene matches. The germline CDR1 and CDR2 sequences are PRHDT and FYEKMQ (reference sequence).

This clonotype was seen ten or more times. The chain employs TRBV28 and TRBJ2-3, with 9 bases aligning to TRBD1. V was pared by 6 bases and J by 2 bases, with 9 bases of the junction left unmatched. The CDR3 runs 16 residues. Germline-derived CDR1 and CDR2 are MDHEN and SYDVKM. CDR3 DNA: TGTGCCAGCAGCTCAACCGGGACAGGGTACACAGATACGCAGTATTTT. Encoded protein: CASSSTGTGYTDTQYF.

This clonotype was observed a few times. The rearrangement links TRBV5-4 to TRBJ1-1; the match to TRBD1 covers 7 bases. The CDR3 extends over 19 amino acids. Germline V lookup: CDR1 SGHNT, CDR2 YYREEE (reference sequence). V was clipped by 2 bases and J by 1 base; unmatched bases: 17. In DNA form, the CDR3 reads TGTGCCAGCAGCTTCTTACCCGTGGAGGGGGCCTTTTGGAACACTGAAGCTTTCTTT. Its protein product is CASSFLPVEGAFWNTEAFF.

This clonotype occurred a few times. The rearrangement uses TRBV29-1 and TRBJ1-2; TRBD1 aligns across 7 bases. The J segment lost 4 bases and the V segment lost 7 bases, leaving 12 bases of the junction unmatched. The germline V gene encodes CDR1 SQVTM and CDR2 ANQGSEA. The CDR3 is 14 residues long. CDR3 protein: CSALNPGGTYGYTF. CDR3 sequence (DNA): TGCAGCGCTCTTAATCCAGGGGGGACCTATGGCTACACCTTC. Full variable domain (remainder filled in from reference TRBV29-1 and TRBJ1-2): SAVISQKPSRDICQRGTSLTIQCQVDSQVTMMFWYRQQPGQSLTLIATANQGSEATYESGFVIDKFPISRPNLTFSTLTVSNMSPEDSSIYLCSALNPGGTYGYTFGSGTRLTVV.